This entry describes one T cell receptor (beta chain). Antigen unknown. With 7 bases removed from V and 3 bases from J, the gap between germline ends came to 21 bases. The germline gives CDR1 SEHNR, CDR2 FQNEAQ (reference sequence). The CDR3 length is 16 residues. The sample originates from a study of identical twins. Overall study results and limits: Where beta out-of-frame sequences were concerned, excess twin sharing was weaker. Analyses of zero insertions could, in part, be confounded by invariant MAIT and iNKT cells.

Template switching created a universal primer site, and the cDNA included unique molecular identifiers. TCRdb itself ran the 5' RACE reads through MiXCR, one entry per CDR3 protein. In the table there are hundreds of thousands of distinct CDR3 sequences, over 8.5% of which are singletons. These same records also appear under a second study, on yellow fever vaccine responses in identical twins.

Sequenced sample: PBMCs. This TCR came from a woman aged 18-29 years in good health. The chain couples TRBV7-9 to TRBJ2-5; D is unresolved. CDR3 loop: CASTPPVETIKETQYF. In nucleotides, the CDR3 is TGTGCCAGCACCCCGCCGGTGGAAACAATCAAAGAGACCCAGTACTTC.